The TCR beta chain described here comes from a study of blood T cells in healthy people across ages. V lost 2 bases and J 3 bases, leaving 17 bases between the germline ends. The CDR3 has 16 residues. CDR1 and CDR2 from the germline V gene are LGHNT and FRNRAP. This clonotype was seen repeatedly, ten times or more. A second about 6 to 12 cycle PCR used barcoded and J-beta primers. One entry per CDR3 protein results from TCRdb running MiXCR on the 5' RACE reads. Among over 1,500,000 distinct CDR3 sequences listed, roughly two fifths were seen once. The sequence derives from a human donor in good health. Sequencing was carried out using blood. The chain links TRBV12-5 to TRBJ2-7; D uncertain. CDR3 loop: CASGLLDHKANYEQYF. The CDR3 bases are TGTGCTAGTGGTTTGCTGGACCATAAGGCTAACTACGAGCAGTACTTC.